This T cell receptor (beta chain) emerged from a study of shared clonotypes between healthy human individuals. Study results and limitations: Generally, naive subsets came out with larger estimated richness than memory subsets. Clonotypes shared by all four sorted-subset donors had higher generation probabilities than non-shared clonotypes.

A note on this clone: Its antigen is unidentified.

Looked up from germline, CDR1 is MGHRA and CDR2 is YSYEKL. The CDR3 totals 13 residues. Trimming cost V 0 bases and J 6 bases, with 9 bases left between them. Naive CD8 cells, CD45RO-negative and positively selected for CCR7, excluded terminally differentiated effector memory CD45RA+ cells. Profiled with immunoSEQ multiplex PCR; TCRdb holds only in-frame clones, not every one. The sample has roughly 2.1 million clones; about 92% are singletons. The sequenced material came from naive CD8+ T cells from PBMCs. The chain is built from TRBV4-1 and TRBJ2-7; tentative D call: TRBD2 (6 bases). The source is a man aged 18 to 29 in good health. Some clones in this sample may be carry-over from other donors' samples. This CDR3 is CASSQDGGTEQYF. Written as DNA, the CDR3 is TGCGCCAGCAGCCAAGATGGAGGGACCGAGCAGTACTTC.